This entry lists 23 T cell receptor beta chains sequenced from one sample in a study of regulatory T cells in long-lasting Graves disease. To make TCR beta libraries, researchers used iRepertoire HTBI primers and Arm-PCR of CDR3 regions. TCRdb re-derived calls from the multiplex PCR reads in MiXCR, one entry per CDR3 protein. The data show about 500,000 distinct CDR3 sequences, with 12% seen just once and 8.9% held by the top ten. The time point here: newly diagnosed GD, antithyroid drugs for less than 3 months. With RNA extracted from PBMCs as input, the TCR library was made. The data were also submitted as part of a second study, on T cells in Graves' hyperthyroidism and ophthalmopathy.

The material was peripheral blood mononuclear cells (PBMCs), obtained at new diagnosis, from a patient treated with antithyroid drugs. The source is a woman between 25 and 40 years old with Graves disease.

This clonotype was picked up many times. This chain connects TRBV11-2 to TRBJ2-7; a possible D gene is TRBD2 (6 bases). V lost 0 bases and J 4 bases, leaving 13 bases between the germline ends. CDR3 length: 15 amino acids. CDR1 is SGHAT, CDR2 FQNNGV, per germline. This CDR3 is CASSLELGTFYEQYF. CDR3 bases: TGTGCCAGCAGCTTAGAGTTAGGGACTTTTTACGAGCAGTACTTC.

The rearrangement uses TRBV27 and TRBJ2-3, with D perhaps TRBD1 (6 bases). CDR3 length: 16 amino acids. Germline CDR1 and CDR2: MNHEY and SMNVEV (reference sequence). The germline V and J ends were trimmed by 8 bases and 0 bases, with 18 bases remaining between them. The CDR3 DNA is TGTGCCAGCTCCCAAACAGGGATCTCTAGCACAGATACGCAGTATTTT. Protein sequence: CASSQTGISSTDTQYF.

This clonotype has only one observation. The rearrangement joins TRBV25-1 to TRBJ2-2; D unclear. Germline V gene data show CDR1 as MGHDK and CDR2 as SYGVNS. The CDR3 spans 11 residues. Deletions cut 6 bases from V and 7 bases from J, with 6 bases between. The CDR3 bases are TGTGCCAGCAGGGATAACGGGGAGCTGTTTTTT. Its protein is CASRDNGELFF.

In its sample, this clonotype was seen a few times. The chain links TRBV27 to TRBJ1-5; possibly TRBD1 for D (5 bases). CDR1 and CDR2 (germline): MNHEY, SMNVEV (reference sequence). The V end lost 4 bases, the J end lost 0 bases, and 16 bases lay between the germline ends. CDR3 length: 17 amino acids. CDR3 sequence: CASSSGTGVLSNQPQHF. Here the CDR3 DNA reads TGTGCCAGCAGTTCCGGGACGGGCGTTCTTAGCAATCAGCCCCAGCATTTT.

Many counts were recorded for this clonotype. The genes are TRBV4-1 and TRBJ1-5, with a possible D match to TRBD1 (6 bases). CDR3 length: 15 residues. CDR1 MGHRA and CDR2 YSYEKL come from the germline V gene. The ends were cut back, 3 bases at V and 5 bases at J, with 14 bases in the middle. The CDR3 loop reads CASSHDGQPDQPQHF. Written as DNA, the CDR3 is TGCGCCAGCAGCCACGATGGACAGCCGGATCAGCCCCAGCATTTT.

This clonotype was counted at least ten times. The V gene is TRBV29-1, the J gene TRBJ2-1; TRBD2 matches at 10 bases. CDR3 size: 12 residues. Germline V lookup: CDR1 SQVTM, CDR2 ANQGSEA. Losses at the gene ends were 7 bases for V and 5 bases for J; bases not matched to a gene: 2. The DNA for the CDR3 is TGCAGCGGACTAGCGGGCGACAATGAGCAGTTCTTC. It specifies CSGLAGDNEQFF.

This clonotype was seen many times. The V gene is TRBV29-1, the J gene TRBJ2-1; D not resolved. The CDR3 consists of 10 residues. The germline V gene encodes CDR1 SQVTM and CDR2 ANQGSEA. Trimming left V 6 bases short and J 7 bases short, with 7 bases between. The CDR3 spells CSVEQNEQFF. The CDR3 DNA sequence: TGCAGCGTGGAGCAGAATGAGCAGTTCTTC.

Ten or more counts support this clonotype. This chain links TRBV7-2 with TRBJ1-5, with D uncertain. The germline V gene has CDR1 SGHTA and CDR2 FQGNSA. Trimming took off 2 bases at V and 7 bases at J, with 9 bases between the two ends. This CDR3 is built from 13 residues. CDR3: CASSLNSGQPQHF. Here the CDR3 DNA reads TGTGCCAGCAGCTTAAACTCGGGACAGCCCCAGCATTTT.

This clonotype was recorded at least ten times. The chain joins TRBV7-9 to TRBJ2-7, with D perhaps matching TRBD2 (6 bases). Trimming cost V 5 bases and J 3 bases, with 11 bases left between them. Germline loops: CDR1 SEHNR, CDR2 FQNEAQ (reference sequence). CDR3 size: 13 residues. CDR3 in DNA: TGTGCCAGCAGCATGGGACTTTTCTACGAGCAGTACTTC. Translating it yields CASSMGLFYEQYF.

This clonotype was recorded a few times. The chain has TRBV7-3 and TRBJ2-3; 7 bases match TRBD2. From germline, CDR1 is SGHTA and CDR2 FQGTGA. After removal of 2 bases from V and 3 bases from J, the junction contained 5 bases not matched to a gene. The CDR3 is made up of 15 amino acids. CDR3 DNA sequence: TGTGCCAGCAGCTTATTCGGCGGGAGAACAGATACGCAGTATTTT. Protein sequence: CASSLFGGRTDTQYF.

The genes are TRBV7-9 and TRBJ2-1; TRBD1 might be the D (6 bases). Trimming pared 3 bases from V and 6 bases from J, leaving 18 bases between. Per germline, CDR1 SEHNR and CDR2 FQNEAQ (reference sequence). This CDR3 comprises 16 residues. CDR3 residues: CASSFGLVRGTNEQFF. The DNA of the CDR3 is TGTGCCAGCAGCTTCGGATTGGTCAGGGGTACCAATGAGCAGTTCTTC.

This clonotype came up many times. CDR3 bases: TGTGCCAGCAGTTTATCGGTTGGCTACGAGCAGTACTTC. This translates into CASSLSVGYEQYF. The chain employs TRBV27 and TRBJ2-7; D is ambiguous. V was clipped by 0 bases and J by 3 bases, with 6 bases between them. The germline gives CDR1 MNHEY, CDR2 SMNVEV (reference sequence). The CDR3 loop spans 13 amino acids.

This clonotype has a count of ten or more. The chain carries TRBV11-2 and TRBJ2-1; 7 positions agree with TRBD2. V lost 1 base and J lost 9; bases outside the gene matches: 6. There are 14 residues in the CDR3. Germline lookup yields CDR1 SGHAT and CDR2 FQNNGV. The CDR3 loop is CASSLVAGAPEQFF. The CDR3 DNA follows: TGTGCCAGCAGCTTAGTCGCGGGAGCGCCTGAGCAGTTCTTC.

This clonotype was picked up many times. The chain is built from TRBV28 and TRBJ2-1, with D tentatively TRBD1 (5 bases). From germline, CDR1 is MDHEN and CDR2 SYDVKM. The V gene lost 3 bases and the J gene lost 8 bases, with 20 bases spanning the gap. This CDR3 is 16 amino acids long. The CDR3, as DNA: TGTGCCAGCAGTTTTTCTACCGAGGTATGGGGCGATGAGCAGTTCTTC. Encoded protein: CASSFSTEVWGDEQFF.

This clonotype was observed a few times. DNA for the CDR3: TGTGCCAGCCGTGGTGGAGCGGGAGTTTCCTACAATGAGCAGTTCTTC. This gives the protein CASRGGAGVSYNEQFF. The chain is built from TRBV6-1 and TRBJ2-1; 8 positions match TRBD2. Germline CDR1 is MNHNS and CDR2 is SASEGT. This CDR3 region has 16 residues. V lost 8 bases and J lost 1; bases outside the gene matches: 10.

This clonotype was counted ten times or more. The chain uses TRBV6-1 and TRBJ1-2; D perhaps matches TRBD1 (6 bases). This CDR3 contains 14 residues. Germline loops: CDR1 MNHNS, CDR2 SASEGT. V lost 4 bases and J 4 bases, leaving 13 bases between the germline ends. The CDR3 DNA sequence: TGTGCCAGCAGTGCCTATGGACAGTTCTATGGCTACACCTTC. Its protein product is CASSAYGQFYGYTF.

This clonotype was seen many times. The rearrangement uses TRBV19 and TRBJ2-5; TRBD2 matches at 9 bases. Per germline, CDR1 LNHDA and CDR2 SQIVND (reference sequence). This CDR3 has 15 residues. V lost 7 bases and J lost 1; bases outside the gene matches: 7. The CDR3 sequence: CASTPRGRAQETQYF. In nucleotides, the CDR3 is TGTGCCAGTACCCCGCGCGGGAGGGCCCAAGAGACCCAGTACTTC.

The chain joins TRBV6-2 or TRBV6-3 to TRBJ2-7; either TRBD1 or TRBD2 may supply D (5 bases each). Trimming shortened V by 4 bases and J by 12 bases, and 19 bases separated the two germline ends. CDR1 and CDR2 (germline): MNHEY, SVGEGT. This CDR3 has 13 residues. Here the CDR3 DNA reads TGTGCCAGCAGTTTTGGGGGATCGGCTGTTCTGTACTTC. It yields the protein CASSFGGSAVLYF.

This clonotype was counted at least ten times. J is TRBJ2-3 and V is TRBV6-1; 11 bases are a match to TRBD1. The J call may not be correct, given that the DNA end is closer to TRBJ2-5. The germline gives CDR1 MNHNS, CDR2 SASEGT. The length of the CDR3 is 15 residues. For the CDR3, the DNA is TGTGCCAGCAGCTGGGACAGGGGGAATTCAGAGACCCAGTACTTC. It encodes CASSWDRGNSETQYF.

In its sample, this clonotype was seen many times. The chain couples TRBV7-2 to TRBJ2-3; D is ambiguous. In germline, CDR1 is SGHTA, CDR2 FQGNSA. The CDR3 totals 15 residues. Trimming pared 1 base from V and 1 base from J, leaving 9 bases between. CDR3 region: CASSLEQRGTDTQYF. In DNA, the CDR3 is TGTGCCAGCAGCTTAGAACAAAGGGGCACAGATACGCAGTATTTT.

CDR3 nucleotide sequence: TGTGCCACCGCTGACGGGAATCAGCCCCAGCATTTT. Translating gives CATADGNQPQHF. The chain links TRBV10-3 to TRBJ1-5; no clear D gene. Germline CDR1 reads ENHRY; CDR2 reads SYGVKD. The V end lost 10 bases, the J end lost 4 bases, and 11 bases lay between the germline ends. This CDR3 region has 12 residues.

There are many counts of this clonotype. This rearrangement joins TRBV27 to TRBJ2-1, with D perhaps matching TRBD2 (7 bases). The CDR3 extends over 14 amino acids. V was shortened by 6 bases and J by 5 bases, with 14 bases between the two germline ends. Germline V gene lookup returns CDR1 MNHEY and CDR2 SMNVEV (reference sequence). CDR3: CASRGGARDNEQFF. The DNA for the CDR3 is TGTGCCAGCAGGGGGGGGGCAAGGGACAATGAGCAGTTCTTC.

This clonotype was found many times. This chain connects TRBV12-3 or TRBV12-4 to TRBJ1-2, with a weak D call TRBD1 (6 bases). The V gene lost 5 bases and the J gene lost 6 bases, with 19 bases spanning the gap. CDR3 length: 15 residues. The CDR3 nucleotides read TGTGCCAGCAGTCCAGCGGGGGGGCGGAGGGATGGCTACACCTTC. It encodes CASSPAGGRRDGYTF.